This is a list of T cell receptor beta chains from one sample in a study of T-cell memory formation after mild COVID-19. TCRdb redid the calling of the 5' RACE reads with MiXCR, one entry per CDR3 protein. The data hold almost 550,000 distinct CDR3 sequences, with just over 20% observed a single time. The specimen was PBMCs or a T cell subset sorted from them (not recorded which). The receptors originated from an adult woman who had mild COVID-19 (a few samples of this study predate the infection). Cell type and time point are not known. Both conserved end residues are part of each CDR3. A D gene is named only where the DNA matches it firmly. Clone size is not always given. Where it is, it says once, few, many or a class for expanded clones.

CDR3 length | J gene | clone size | D gene | V gene | CDR3 DNA | CDR3 protein
17 | TRBJ1-1 | . | . | TRBV5-6 | TGTGCCAGCAGCTCCGAATGGGGGTGGAGGCTACGAACTGAAGCTTTCTTT | CASSSEWGWRLRTEAFF
17 | TRBJ1-2 | . | TRBD1 | TRBV7-9 | TGTGCCAGCAGCAATCCGGGACAGGGGGCTTTACACTATGGCTACACCTTC | CASSNPGQGALHYGYTF
17 | TRBJ2-1 | . | TRBD2 | TRBV28 | TGTGCCAGCAGTCACCTTCGGACTAGCGGGAGTGTGAATGAGCAGTTCTTC | CASSHLRTSGSVNEQFF
15 | TRBJ1-2 | few | TRBD1 | TRBV4-1 | TGCGCCAGCAGCCCTGGACAGGGTAGGGACTATGGCTACACCTTC | CASSPGQGRDYGYTF
13 | TRBJ1-2 | many | . | TRBV7-2 | TGTGCCAGCAGCTTAGGGGGGAACTATGGCTACACCTTC | CASSLGGNYGYTF
16 | TRBJ2-3 | few | TRBD2 | TRBV7-9 | TGTGCCAGCAGCTCCCCACATAGCGGGGGGGTAGATACGCAGTATTTT | CASSSPHSGGVDTQYF
18 | TRBJ2-6 | . | TRBD2 | TRBV5-1 | TGCGCCAGCAGCTGGAGCCTAGCGGGTAGCTCTGGGGCCAACGTCCTGACTTTC | CASSWSLAGSSGANVLTF
14 | TRBJ2-1 | . | TRBD2 | TRBV4-3 | TGCGCCAGCAGCCAAGGGCGGGAGGCAAATGAGCAGTTCTTC | CASSQGREANEQFF
18 | TRBJ1-2 | few | . | TRBV4-1 | TGCGCCAGCAGCCAAGTTGCCTATCCACAGAAAAGTACCTATGGCTACACCTTC | CASSQVAYPQKSTYGYTF
16 | TRBJ1-6 | few | . | TRBV3-1 | TGTGCCAGCGCCCTTAGCGGGCTCGGGGCATATTCACCCCTCCACTTT | CASALSGLGAYSPLHF
15 | TRBJ2-7 | . | TRBD2 | TRBV25-1 | TGTGCCAGCAGTGCCAGGACTAGCGGGGGCTACGAGCAGTACTTC | CASSARTSGGYEQYF
15 | TRBJ2-1 | . | . | TRBV9 | TGTGCCAGCAGCAAGCAGGCCAGGGGGGATGATGAGCAGTTCTTC | CASSKQARGDDEQFF
13 | TRBJ2-1 | . | . | TRBV10-3 | TGTGCCATCAGCGCCGCATACTACAATGAGCAGTTCTTC | CAISAAYYNEQFF
15 | TRBJ2-1 | few | TRBD2 | TRBV6-5 | TGTGCCAGCAGGCCGACTAGCGTGCCGCTGGGGGTGCAGTTCTTC | CASRPTSVPLGVQFF
15 | TRBJ2-2 | . | TRBD1 | TRBV5-1 | TGCGCCAGCAGCTTTACAGGGGTTGAGACCGGGGAGCTGTTTTTT | CASSFTGVETGELFF
14 | TRBJ2-3 | few | . | TRBV12-3/TRBV12-4 | TGTGCCAGCAGTGTGGGGCCAGGGGCAGATACGCAGTATTTT | CASSVGPGADTQYF
14 | TRBJ1-2 | . | . | TRBV7-2 | TGTGCCAGCAGCTTAAGCGGACCCGGGGGAGGCTACACCTTC | CASSLSGPGGGYTF
14 | TRBJ2-1 | few | TRBD2 | TRBV6-4 | TGTGCCAGCACCGCACTAGCGGGAGGGAGGTGCAGGTTCTTC | CASTALAGGRCRFF